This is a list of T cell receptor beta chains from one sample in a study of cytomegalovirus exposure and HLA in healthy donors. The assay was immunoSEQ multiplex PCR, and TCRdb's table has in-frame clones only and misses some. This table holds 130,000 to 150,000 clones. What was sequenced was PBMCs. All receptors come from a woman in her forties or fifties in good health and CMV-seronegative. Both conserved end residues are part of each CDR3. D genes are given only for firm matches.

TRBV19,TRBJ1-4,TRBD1,TGTGCCAGTAGTGCTCCGGGACAGGGGCCTAATGAAAAACTGTTTTTT,CASSAPGQGPNEKLFF
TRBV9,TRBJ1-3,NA,TGTGCCAGCAGCCACGGAGGGGAAGGGCTGGGAAACACCATATATTTT,CASSHGGEGLGNTIYF
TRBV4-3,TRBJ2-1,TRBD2,TGCGCCAGCAGCCAGGGACTAGCGGGCCACAATGAGCAGTTCTTC,CASSQGLAGHNEQFF
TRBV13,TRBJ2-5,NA,TGTGCCAGCAGCCCCACATTCGGAGTGGTAGAGACCCAGTACTTC,CASSPTFGVVETQYF
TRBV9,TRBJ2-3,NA,TGTGCCAGCAGCGTAGGAAATAGCGCCACAGATACGCAGTATTTT,CASSVGNSATDTQYF
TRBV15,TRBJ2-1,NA,TGTGCCACCAGCAGGGACGGGGTTTACAATGAGCAGTTCTTC,CATSRDGVYNEQFF
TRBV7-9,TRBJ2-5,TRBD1,TGTGCCAGCAGCCTTGGGACAGGGGAGACCCAGTACTTC,CASSLGTGETQYF
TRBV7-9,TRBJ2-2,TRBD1,TGTGCCAGCAGCTTAGCGGGACAGGGGGCTACCGGGGAGCTGTTTTTT,CASSLAGQGATGELFF
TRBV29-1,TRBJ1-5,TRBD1,TGCAGCGTTACCCCTCGACAGGGCGGATATAGCAATCAGCCCCAGCATTTT,CSVTPRQGGYSNQPQHF
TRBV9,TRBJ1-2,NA,TGTGCCAGCAGCGCGGGTAACTATGGCTACACCTTC,CASSAGNYGYTF
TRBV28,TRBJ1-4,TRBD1,TGTGCCAGCAGAAGGACAGGGAATGAAAAACTGTTTTTT,CASRRTGNEKLFF
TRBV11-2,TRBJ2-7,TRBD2,TGTGCCAGCAGCTCTAGCGGGAGTCGGCGAGAGCAGTACTTC,CASSSSGSRREQYF
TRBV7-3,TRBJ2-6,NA,TGTGCCAGCAGCTTAAATGGACAGTTCTTCTCTGGGGCCAACGTCCTGACTTTC,CASSLNGQFFSGANVLTF
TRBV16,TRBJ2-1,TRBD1,TGTGCCAGCAGCCTACAGACAGGGTCAGGAAGTGAGCAGTTCTTC,CASSLQTGSGSEQFF
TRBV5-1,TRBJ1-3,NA,TGCGCCAGCAGTCGCGACTTACCCTCTGGAAACACCATATATTTT,CASSRDLPSGNTIYF
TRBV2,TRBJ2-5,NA,TGTGCCAGCAGTGTTTACGGGGAAGAGACCCAGTACTTC,CASSVYGEETQYF
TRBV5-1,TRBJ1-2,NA,TGCGCCAGCAGCTTGGACAGGGTTGGTAACTATGGCTACACCTTC,CASSLDRVGNYGYTF
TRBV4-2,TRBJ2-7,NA,TGTGCCAGCAGCCAAGAGAGAGGAGATTCCTACGAGCAGTACTTC,CASSQERGDSYEQYF
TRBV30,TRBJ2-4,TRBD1,TGTGCCTGGGCTGTCAGGGACAGGGAGTTAATCATTCAGTACTTC,CAWAVRDRELIIQYF
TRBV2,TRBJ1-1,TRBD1,TGTGCCAGTGCCGGGACAGGGGAAACTGAAGCTTTCTTT,CASAGTGETEAFF
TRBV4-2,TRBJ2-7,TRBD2,TGTGCCAGCAGCCAAGACCCGAGGACTAGCGGGATACCATACGAGCAGTACTTC,CASSQDPRTSGIPYEQYF
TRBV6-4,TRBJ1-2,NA,TGTGCCAGCAGTGACTCGGGGCAACGTGGCTACACCTTC,CASSDSGQRGYTF
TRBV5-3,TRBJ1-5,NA,TGTGCCAGAAGCCACTCCGGATTAGAGGTCTATAGCAATCAGCCCCAGCATTTT,CARSHSGLEVYSNQPQHF
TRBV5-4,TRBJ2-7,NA,TGTGCCAGCAGCTTGCGCTCCGGGACAAACTACTACGAGCAGTACTTC,CASSLRSGTNYYEQYF
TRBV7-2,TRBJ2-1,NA,TGTGCCAGCAGCTCAGGGCCCCCAGATGAGCAGTTCTTC,CASSSGPPDEQFF
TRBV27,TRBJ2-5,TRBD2,TGTGCCAGCAGTTCCAAACTAGCGGGGTCTTCCAGGGCGACCCAGTACTTC,CASSSKLAGSSRATQYF
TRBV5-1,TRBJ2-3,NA,TGCGCCAGCAGCTTGGAGGCTAGCTGGGATACGCAGTATTTT,CASSLEASWDTQYF
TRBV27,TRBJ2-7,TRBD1,TGTGCCAGCAGCACATTCCATACCGGGACAGGCTCCTACGAGCAGTACTTC,CASSTFHTGTGSYEQYF
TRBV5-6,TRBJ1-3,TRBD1,TGTGCCAGCAGCTCCGTCACAGGGGTGAGAAACACCATATATTTT,CASSSVTGVRNTIYF
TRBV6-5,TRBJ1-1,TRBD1,TGTGCCAGCAGAAACAGGGGAGAGGTGAACACTGAAGCTTTCTTT,CASRNRGEVNTEAFF
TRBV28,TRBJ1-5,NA,TGTGCCAGCAGACCCCAAACGGGTGGGCCCCAGCATTTT,CASRPQTGGPQHF
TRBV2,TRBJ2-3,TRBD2,TGTGCCAGCAGACGTCTAGCGGGAGGGAACACAGATACGCAGTATTTT,CASRRLAGGNTDTQYF
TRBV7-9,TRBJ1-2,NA,TGTGCCAGCAGCTTAGCGGAGGGTGCTGCCCTCCCAGCGAGCTATGGCTACACCTTC,CASSLAEGAALPASYGYTF
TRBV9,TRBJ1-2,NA,TGTGCCAGCAGCGTCCAGGGGACTAACTATGGCTACACCTTC,CASSVQGTNYGYTF
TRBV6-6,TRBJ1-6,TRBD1,TGTGCCAGCAGTTACTCGACAGGGGACTCACCCCTCCACTTT,CASSYSTGDSPLHF
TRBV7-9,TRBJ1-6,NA,TGTGCCAGCAGCTCCCCCTTAGGGGCAGCGAGTCCGCATAATTCACCCCTCCACTTT,CASSSPLGAASPHNSPLHF
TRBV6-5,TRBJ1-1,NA,TGTGCCAGCAGTTACTCAGGAGGGGACACTGAAGCTTTCTTT,CASSYSGGDTEAFF
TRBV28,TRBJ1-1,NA,TGTGCCAGCAGGTCCTGGGGGGCTGAAGCTTTCTTT,CASRSWGAEAFF
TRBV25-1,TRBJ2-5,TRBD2,TGTGCCAGCAGTAGCGGGGGCGGTGAGACCCAGTACTTC,CASSSGGGETQYF
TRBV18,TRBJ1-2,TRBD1,TGTGCCAGCTCACCAACAGGGGGTGCACCCCCCTCCGTTAGCTACACCTTC,CASSPTGGAPPSVSYTF
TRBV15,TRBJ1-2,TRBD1,TGTGCCACCAGCAGAGGCCGACAGGGGGGCTATGGCTACACCTTC,CATSRGRQGGYGYTF
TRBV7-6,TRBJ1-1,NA,TGTGCCAGCAGCTTAGCGGGCAACACTGAAGCTTTCTTT,CASSLAGNTEAFF
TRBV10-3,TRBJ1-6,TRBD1,TGTGCCATCAGTGAGCAACAGGGGAATAATTCACCCCTCCACTTT,CAISEQQGNNSPLHF
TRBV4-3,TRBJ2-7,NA,TGCGCCAGCAGCCAAGAATTGGGGAGCTCCTACGAGCAGTACTTC,CASSQELGSSYEQYF
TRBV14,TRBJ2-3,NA,TGTGCCAGCAGCCAAAATACTGAGGGTACGCAGTATTTT,CASSQNTEGTQYF
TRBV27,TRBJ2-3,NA,TGTGCCAGCAGTTCGGGTTCCTCTCAGTATTTT,CASSSGSSQYF
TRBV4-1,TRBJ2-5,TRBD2,TGCGCCAGCAGCCAAGAAGGAGCTAGCGGGAGTGAGACCCAGTACTTC,CASSQEGASGSETQYF